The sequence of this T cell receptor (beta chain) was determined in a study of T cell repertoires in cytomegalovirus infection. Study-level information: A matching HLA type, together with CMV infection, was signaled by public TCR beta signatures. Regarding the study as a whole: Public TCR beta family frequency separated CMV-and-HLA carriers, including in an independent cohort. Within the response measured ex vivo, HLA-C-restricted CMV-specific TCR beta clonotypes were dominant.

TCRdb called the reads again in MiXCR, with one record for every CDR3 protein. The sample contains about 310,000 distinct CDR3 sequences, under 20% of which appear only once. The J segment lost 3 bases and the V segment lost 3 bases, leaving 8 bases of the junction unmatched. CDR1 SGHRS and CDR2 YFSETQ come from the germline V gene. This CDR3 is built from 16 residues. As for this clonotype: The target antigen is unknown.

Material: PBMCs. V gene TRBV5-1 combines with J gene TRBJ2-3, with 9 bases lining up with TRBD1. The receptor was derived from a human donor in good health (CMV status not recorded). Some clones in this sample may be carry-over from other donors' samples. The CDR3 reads CASSWGGQGGTDTQYF. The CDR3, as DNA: TGCGCCAGCAGCTGGGGGGGACAGGGAGGAACAGATACGCAGTATTTT.